A single sample is the source of the 8 T cell receptor beta chains below, sequenced in a study of blood T cells in healthy people across ages. Then a second PCR, running about 6 to 12 cycles, was carried out with a sample-barcoded 5' primer and a J-beta primer mix. Each CDR3 protein is one row after TCRdb ran MiXCR on the 5' RACE reads. The sample shows about 1.7 million distinct CDR3 sequences, 28% of them seen only once. The sample taken for sequencing was blood. Source of these receptors: a woman between 25 and 40 years old in good health.

In its sample, this clonotype was seen a few times. The rearrangement joins TRBV10-2 to TRBJ2-1, with 8 bases fitting TRBD2. Germline CDR1 is WSHSY and CDR2 is SAAADI. Trimming took 7 bases from V and 3 from J; bases not matched to a gene: 5. The CDR3 has 14 residues. DNA for the CDR3: TGCGCCAGCATTAGTCGGGGGGGCTACAATGAGCAGTTCTTC. It is translated as CASISRGGYNEQFF.

This clonotype was found many times. The rearrangement links TRBV7-6 to TRBJ2-1; 10 bases are shared with TRBD2. Losses at the gene ends were 7 bases for V and 4 bases for J; bases not matched to a gene: 7. The CDR3 totals 15 residues. Germline CDR1 and CDR2: SGHVS and FNYEAQ. CDR3 sequence (DNA): TGTGCCAGCACCGTAGCGGGGGGTGGATACAATGAGCAGTTCTTC. Amino acid sequence: CASTVAGGGYNEQFF.

A note on this clonotype: The germline gene is not matched at one end of the junction; a read error may be the cause. V usage is TRBV3-1 and J usage is TRBJ2-5; D could derive from TRBD1 or TRBD2 (5 bases each). The assigned J gene may be wrong: the sequence end matches TRBJ2-7 better. The CDR3 totals 14 residues. The germline gives CDR1 LGHDT, CDR2 YNNKEL (reference sequence). CDR3 region: CVSSPGTGRYEQYF. In DNA, the CDR3 is TGTGTCAGCAGCCCTGGGACGGGGAGATACGAGCAGTACTTC.

This clonotype was found a few times. This chain connects TRBV5-1 to TRBJ2-3; TRBD2 matches 14 bases. V trimming: 4 bases; J trimming: 5 bases; junction bases outside the gene matches: 3. This CDR3 spans 15 amino acids. Germline V gene data show CDR1 as SGHRS and CDR2 as YFSETQ. In DNA, the CDR3 is TGCGCCAGCAGCCCCGGGACTAGCGGGGGAGATACGCAGTATTTT. Amino acid sequence: CASSPGTSGGDTQYF.

The table lists this clonotype with a few counts. This chain links TRBV12-3 or TRBV12-4 with TRBJ2-1, with D possibly TRBD2 on 6 matching bases. This CDR3 comprises 15 residues. Trimming took 8 bases from V and 3 from J, leaving 17 bases between them. The CDR3 here is CASRKPGLVYNEQFF. The CDR3, as DNA: TGTGCCAGCCGAAAGCCGGGACTCGTCTACAATGAGCAGTTCTTC.

This clonotype came up many times. The rearrangement links TRBV5-1 to TRBJ2-7; D tentatively fits TRBD1 or TRBD2 (6 bases each). V lost 1 base and J 0 bases, leaving 11 bases between the germline ends. The CDR3 sequence is 15 residues long. Germline V CDR1 and CDR2: SGHRS, YFSETQ. DNA of the CDR3: TGCGCCAGCAGCTTGCTTGGAGGGGGCTCCTACGAGCAGTACTTC. It encodes CASSLLGGGSYEQYF. Variable domain in full (rest from reference TRBV5-1 and TRBJ2-7): KAGVTQTPRYLIKTRGQQVTLSCSPISGHRSVSWYQQTPGQGLQFLFEYFSETQRNKGNFPGRFSGRQFSNSRSEMNVSTLELGDSALYLCASSLLGGGSYEQYFGPGTRLTVT.

This clonotype has only a few counts. This chain connects TRBV5-5 to TRBJ1-4, with a tentative D call TRBD1 (5 bases). Trimming took off 2 bases at V and 4 bases at J, with 15 bases between the two ends. CDR3 size: 16 residues. Germline CDR1 SGHKS, CDR2 YYEKEE (reference sequence). CDR3 in amino acids: CASSFTGPPVNEKLFF. CDR3 nucleotide sequence: TGTGCCAGCAGCTTCACGGGACCGCCGGTTAATGAAAAACTGTTTTTT.

This clonotype was seen a few times. CDR3 region: CASSLADREFGNEQFF. DNA for the CDR3: TGTGCCAGCAGCTTGGCCGACAGGGAATTCGGCAATGAGCAGTTCTTC. This chain links TRBV5-6 with TRBJ2-1; 7 bases fit TRBD1. The germline CDR1 and CDR2 sequences are SGHDT and YYEEEE. This CDR3 comprises 16 residues. The junction had 9 bases not matched to a gene; V was cut back by 0 bases and J by 6 bases.